These 21 T cell receptor beta chains originate from one sample sequenced in a study of blood T cell repertoires in COVID-19. This table comes from immunoSEQ multiplex PCR, and its TCRdb copy is limited to in-frame clones, with some not included. This repertoire shows around 81,000 clones, around 80% found once; its top ten account for roughly 7.4%. Sequencing used peripheral blood. The receptors were gathered from a human donor in a cohort sampled during active COVID-19.

The chain links TRBV9 to TRBJ2-2; 8 bases align to TRBD1. Trimming took 3 bases from V and 5 from J; bases not matched to a gene: 12. This CDR3 comprises 17 residues. Per germline, CDR1 SGDLS and CDR2 YYNGEE. CDR3 sequence (DNA): TGTGCCAGCAGCGGGCCCCTGACAGGGGTGTGGACCGGGGAGCTGTTTTTT. The encoded protein is CASSGPLTGVWTGELFF.

The rearrangement joins TRBV18 to TRBJ2-1, with 9 bases aligning to TRBD1. The length of the CDR3 is 15 residues. The germline gives CDR1 KGHSH, CDR2 LQKENI. J was trimmed by 9 bases and V by 3 bases; bases with no gene match: 9. The CDR3 protein is CASSPGQGGSGEQFF. For the CDR3, the DNA is TGTGCCAGCTCACCGGGACAGGGAGGTTCGGGTGAGCAGTTCTTC. The full variable domain, with the rest looked up from reference TRBV18 and TRBJ2-1, is NAGVMQNPRHLVRRRGQEARLRCSPMKGHSHVYWYRQLPEEGLKFMVYLQKENIIDESGMPKERFSAEFPKEGPSILRIQQVVRGDSAAYFCASSPGQGGSGEQFFGPGTRLTVL.

The rearrangement uses TRBV2 and TRBJ1-3, with a tentative D call TRBD1 (5 bases). V was trimmed by 10 bases and J by 3 bases, leaving 10 bases between them. Germline CDR1 SNHLY, CDR2 FYNNEI. This CDR3 region has 12 residues. The CDR3 bases are TGTGCCACCCGGGGGGGTGGAAACACCATATATTTT. This gives the protein CATRGGGNTIYF. The complete variable domain, with remaining parts taken from reference TRBV2 and TRBJ1-3, reads EPEVTQTPSHQVTQMGQEVILRCVPISNHLYFYWYRQILGQKVEFLVSFYNNEISEKSEIFDDQFSVERPDGSNFTLKIRSTKLEDSAMYFCATRGGGNTIYFGEGSWLTVV.

The chain carries TRBV4-2 and TRBJ1-6; D unresolved. CDR1 and CDR2 (germline): LGHNA, YNFKEQ. The CDR3 runs to 14 residues. V lost 3 bases and J lost 10, with 13 bases in between. CDR3 sequence reads: CASSHPAARSPLHF. CDR3 DNA: TGTGCCAGCAGCCACCCAGCCGCGAGGTCACCCCTCCACTTT.

The CDR3, as DNA: TGTGCCAGCAGTCCCGACAGGCCCGGGCTTGAAGCTTTCTTT. Its protein is CASSPDRPGLEAFF. The chain couples TRBV6-5 to TRBJ1-1; possible D gene TRBD1, 6 bases. Deletions cut 5 bases from V and 7 bases from J, with 17 bases between. The V gene's germline CDR1 is MNHEY and CDR2 SVGAGI. This CDR3 is 14 amino acids long.

V gene TRBV5-1 combines with J gene TRBJ2-5; 9 bases match TRBD2. This CDR3 region has 15 residues. Germline V CDR1 and CDR2: SGHRS, YFSETQ. The trim removed 3 bases at V and 4 bases at J, leaving 7 bases unmatched. CDR3 in amino acids: CASSYISGGGETQYF. DNA of the CDR3: TGCGCCAGCAGCTATATTAGCGGGGGAGGAGAGACCCAGTACTTC.

This clone was seen a single time. This rearrangement joins TRBV12-3 or TRBV12-4 to TRBJ1-6; the D is unclear. The V and J ends lost 10 bases and 5 bases respectively, with 12 bases between them. The length of the CDR3 is 13 residues. CDR3 sequence: CATSVRDNSPLHF. CDR3 DNA: TGTGCCACCTCTGTTCGTGATAATTCACCCCTCCACTTT.

The rearrangement joins TRBV4-1 to TRBJ1-2; D is perhaps TRBD1 (5 bases). The CDR3 is made up of 15 amino acids. The germline V gene encodes CDR1 MGHRA and CDR2 YSYEKL. Trimming took off 1 base at V and 4 bases at J, with 13 bases between the two ends. The CDR3 DNA is TGCGCCAGCAGCCAAGCAATCGGGGGAGGCTATGGCTACACCTTC. It encodes CASSQAIGGGYGYTF.

V is TRBV6-2 or TRBV6-3 and J is TRBJ2-1, with 8 bases identical to TRBD2. The CDR3 has 12 residues. Per germline, CDR1 MNHEY and CDR2 SVGEGT. The ends lost 5 bases at V and 14 bases at J; junction bases unmatched: 8. CDR3 residues: CASSGPGLGEFF. The CDR3 DNA is TGTGCCAGCAGTGGGCCGGGACTAGGGGAGTTCTTC.

The chain joins TRBV7-2 to TRBJ1-5; TRBD1 aligns across 7 bases. V gave up 5 bases and J gave up 7 bases; unmatched junction bases: 5. This CDR3 is 13 amino acids long. From germline, CDR1 is SGHTA and CDR2 FQGNSA. As DNA, the CDR3 is TGTGCCAGCAGCGTGGGACAGAAGCAGCCCCAGCATTTT. Protein product: CASSVGQKQPQHF.

The V and J genes are TRBV5-6 and TRBJ1-2; 7 bases agree with TRBD1. Germline loops: CDR1 SGHDT, CDR2 YYEEEE. Trimming removed 2 bases from V and 8 bases from J; junction bases left unmatched: 6. The CDR3 has 13 residues. The CDR3 reads CASSLDRDGGYTF. The CDR3 region has the DNA TGTGCCAGCAGCTTAGACAGGGATGGGGGCTACACCTTC.

The chain employs TRBV5-6 and TRBJ2-3; tentative D call: TRBD2 (5 bases). Germline V gives CDR1 SGHDT, CDR2 YYEEEE. With 1 base removed from V and 0 bases from J, the gap between germline ends came to 15 bases. The CDR3 length is 17 residues. In nucleotides, the CDR3 is TGTGCCAGCAGCTTGAGTTGGAGGACTTCTAGCACAGATACGCAGTATTTT. Translated, it gives CASSLSWRTSSTDTQYF.

The CDR3 sequence is CSASLIWRTGGAGTEAFF. In DNA, the CDR3 is TGCAGTGCTAGTTTGATTTGGAGGACAGGGGGCGCGGGGACTGAAGCTTTCTTT. The chain recombines TRBV20-1 with TRBJ1-1, with TRBD1 matching 11 bases. The CDR3 loop spans 18 amino acids. V lost 3 bases and J lost 5; bases outside the gene matches: 17. Germline values: CDR1 DFQATT, CDR2 SNEGSKA (reference sequence).

The chain employs TRBV5-1 and TRBJ2-7, with a possible D match to TRBD1 (5 bases). Looked up from germline, CDR1 is SGHRS and CDR2 is YFSETQ. V dropped 4 bases and J dropped 1 base, with 18 bases sitting between them. The CDR3 is 16 residues long. The CDR3 nucleotides read TGCGCCAGCAGCCCAGAGACGGACACCGGGTCCTACGAGCAGTACTTC. Encoded protein: CASSPETDTGSYEQYF.

The V and J genes are TRBV5-1 and TRBJ1-2; no firm D call. The CDR3 is 14 residues long. The V gene's germline CDR1 is SGHRS and CDR2 YFSETQ. V lost 4 bases and J 4 bases, leaving 14 bases between the germline ends. The CDR3 here is CASSVDAFGYGYTF. DNA for the CDR3: TGCGCCAGCAGCGTGGACGCGTTTGGCTATGGCTACACCTTC.

The V gene is TRBV9, the J gene TRBJ2-7, with TRBD1 matching 9 bases. In germline, CDR1 is SGDLS, CDR2 YYNGEE. The CDR3 loop spans 15 amino acids. The trim removed 4 bases at V and 5 bases at J, leaving 10 bases unmatched. The CDR3, as DNA: TGTGCCAGCAGCCCCCCGGGACAGGGTAACAACGAGCAGTACTTC. It translates to CASSPPGQGNNEQYF.

The V and J genes are TRBV6-5 and TRBJ1-2; weak D call: TRBD1 (6 bases). This CDR3 is 12 amino acids long. V was clipped by 11 bases and J by 7 bases, with 17 bases between them. Germline assignment: CDR1 MNHEY and CDR2 SVGAGI. The DNA for the CDR3 is TGTGCCTCCCGACAGGTCGAGAGTGGCTACACCTTC. Encoded protein: CASRQVESGYTF.

This rearrangement joins TRBV9 to TRBJ1-6; TRBD1 agrees at 7 bases. The CDR3 runs to 14 residues. V was pared by 4 bases and J by 7 bases, with 5 bases of the junction left unmatched. CDR1 SGDLS and CDR2 YYNGEE come from the germline V gene. In nucleotides, the CDR3 is TGTGCCAGCAGCACCCGGACAGGAAATTCACCCCTCCACTTT. It yields the protein CASSTRTGNSPLHF.

The chain has TRBV30 and TRBJ1-2, with 7 bases identical to TRBD1. The CDR3 spans 13 residues. The V and J ends lost 3 bases and 4 bases, in that order; junction bases with no gene match: 5. Looked up from germline, CDR1 is GTSNPN and CDR2 is SVGIG (reference sequence). CDR3 residues: CAWSGGQFYGYTF. CDR3 sequence (DNA): TGTGCCTGGAGCGGGGGACAGTTCTATGGCTACACCTTC.

This clone has at least ten counts. This chain connects TRBV19 to TRBJ1-6; TRBD1 aligns across 7 bases. Per germline, CDR1 LNHDA and CDR2 SQIVND (reference sequence). CDR3 size: 14 residues. V shed 2 bases and J 8 bases; nucleotides not matched to a gene: 3. The CDR3 here is CASSISGGYSPLHF. CDR3 coding DNA: TGTGCCAGTAGTATATCAGGGGGATATTCACCCCTCCACTTT. The full variable domain, completed using reference TRBV19 and TRBJ1-6, is DGGITQSPKYLFRKEGQNVTLSCEQNLNHDAMYWYRQDPGQGLRLIYYSQIVNDFQKGDIAEGYSVSREKKESFPLTVTSAQKNPTAFYLCASSISGGYSPLHFGNGTRLTVT.

The rearrangement joins TRBV5-3 to TRBJ2-2, with 7 bases lining up with TRBD1. TRBV5-3 is treated as an ORF (open reading frame) with a function not yet certain. The V segment lost 0 bases and the J segment 0 bases; nucleotides outside the gene matches: 5. The CDR3 contains 17 residues. In DNA form, the CDR3 reads TGTGCCAGAAGCTTGGCCCAGGACAGGTCGAACACCGGGGAGCTGTTTTTT. Its translation: CARSLAQDRSNTGELFF.